What follows are 21 T cell receptor beta chains derived from one specimen sequenced in a study of T cell responses to AZD1222 COVID-19 vaccine. The method was immunoSEQ multiplex PCR; TCRdb's version includes in-frame clones alone and lacks a portion of them. The sample comprises more than 110,000 clones, almost 90% of which are singletons, and roughly 3.8% rests with the top ten. This sample comprised peripheral blood, obtained on day 0 of AZD1222 vaccination. The receptors stem from an adult in good health.

The chain has TRBV11-3 and TRBJ2-3; D unresolved. The CDR3 has 13 amino acids. Germline V gives CDR1 SGHNT, CDR2 YENEEA. The V gene lost 3 bases and the J gene lost 0 bases, with 4 bases spanning the gap. In DNA, the CDR3 is TGTGCCAGCAGCTTTTGGAGCACAGATACGCAGTATTTT. Residues: CASSFWSTDTQYF.

This chain uses TRBV2 with TRBJ1-1, with D unresolved. V lost 6 bases and J 1 base, leaving 12 bases between the germline ends. Looked up from germline, CDR1 is SNHLY and CDR2 is FYNNEI. This CDR3 region has 14 residues. CDR3 amino acids: CASRIGRTNTEAFF. In nucleotides, the CDR3 is TGTGCCAGCAGAATAGGACGGACGAACACTGAAGCTTTCTTT. Full variable domain (rest looked up from reference TRBV2 and TRBJ1-1): EPEVTQTPSHQVTQMGQEVILRCVPISNHLYFYWYRQILGQKVEFLVSFYNNEISEKSEIFDDQFSVERPDGSNFTLKIRSTKLEDSAMYFCASRIGRTNTEAFFGQGTRLTVV.

The rearrangement uses TRBV18 and TRBJ2-3, with D possibly matching TRBD1 (5 bases). This CDR3 is 15 amino acids long. V gave up 7 bases and J gave up 0 bases, with 14 bases separating them. From germline, CDR1 is KGHSH and CDR2 LQKENI. The CDR3 DNA is TGTGCCAGCTACAGGACGGCGGCTAGCACAGATACGCAGTATTTT. Translated, it gives CASYRTAASTDTQYF.

The rearrangement joins TRBV28 to TRBJ1-4, with a possible D match to TRBD1 (6 bases). Germline CDR1 reads MDHEN; CDR2 reads SYDVKM. The CDR3 totals 14 residues. V was shortened by 6 bases and J by 7 bases, with 15 bases between the two germline ends. The DNA for the CDR3 is TGTGCCAGCAGCCTGGCCGGGACAAGTGAAAAACTGTTTTTT. It encodes CASSLAGTSEKLFF.

The chain uses TRBV18 and TRBJ2-7; 9 nucleotides line up with TRBD1. Looked up from germline, CDR1 is KGHSH and CDR2 is LQKENI. The V segment lost 6 bases and the J segment 4 bases; nucleotides outside the gene matches: 13. CDR3 length: 16 residues. The chain's CDR3 is CASSRPGQGVGYEQYF. The CDR3 DNA follows: TGTGCCAGCTCCCGTCCGGGACAGGGCGTTGGTTACGAGCAGTACTTC.

The chain joins TRBV30 to TRBJ2-3; no clear D. The CDR3 totals 13 residues. V was shortened by 5 bases and J by 5 bases, with 14 bases between the two germline ends. Germline CDR1 GTSNPN, CDR2 SVGIG (reference sequence). CDR3 DNA sequence: TGTGCCTGGTACACTGGCGGCGGAGATACGCAGTATTTT. Protein sequence: CAWYTGGGDTQYF.

The chain links TRBV28 to TRBJ2-7, with TRBD2 matching over 8 bases. This CDR3 spans 15 amino acids. V gave up 1 base and J gave up 1 base; unmatched junction bases: 3. CDR1 is MDHEN and CDR2 is SYDVKM in the germline V gene. The DNA of the CDR3 is TGTGCCAGCAGTTTATACCAGCGGGGGTCCTACGAGCAGTACTTC. It is translated as CASSLYQRGSYEQYF.

The rearrangement uses TRBV24-1 and TRBJ1-5; D remains ambiguous. The CDR3 extends over 14 amino acids. Trimming removed 5 bases from V and 4 bases from J, with 11 bases in between. The germline gives CDR1 KGHDR, CDR2 SFDVKD. This CDR3 is CATSGPQYNQPQHF. For the CDR3, the DNA is TGTGCCACCAGTGGCCCCCAGTATAATCAGCCCCAGCATTTT.

The gene calls are TRBV5-1 and TRBJ2-1; perhaps TRBD2 as D (6 bases). CDR1 is SGHRS and CDR2 is YFSETQ in the germline V gene. This CDR3 spans 15 amino acids. Trimming pared 2 bases from V and 0 bases from J, leaving 9 bases between. The CDR3 reads CASSLGGTSYNEQFF. The CDR3 DNA is TGCGCCAGCAGCTTAGGCGGGACCTCCTACAATGAGCAGTTCTTC.

This clone is a singleton in its sample. The J gene is TRBJ1-3, the V gene TRBV29-1, with D perhaps TRBD1 (6 bases). CDR1 is SQVTM and CDR2 is ANQGSEA in the germline V gene. Trimming took 7 bases from V and 2 from J, leaving 21 bases between them. CDR3 length: 16 amino acids. CDR3 amino acids: CSARSTTGSTGNTIYF. CDR3 DNA sequence: TGCAGCGCAAGATCAACAACAGGGTCTACTGGAAACACCATATATTTT.

The rearrangement uses TRBV7-3 and TRBJ2-7; 14 bases align to TRBD2. The V gene end was trimmed by 4 bases and the J gene end by 4 bases; junction bases not matched to a gene: 6. Germline CDR1 reads SGHTA; CDR2 reads FQGTGA. This CDR3 spans 16 amino acids. The CDR3 DNA follows: TGTGCCAGCAGCTCCGGGACTAGCGGGGGAGAATACGAGCAGTACTTC. Translation gives CASSSGTSGGEYEQYF. Complete variable domain (other parts from reference TRBV7-3 and TRBJ2-7): GAGVSQTPSNKVTEKGKYVELRCDPISGHTALYWYRQSLGQGPEFLIYFQGTGAADDSGLPNDRFFAVRPEGSVSTLKIQRTERGDSAVYLCASSSGTSGGEYEQYFGPGTRLTVT.

This clone showed up just once. The J gene is TRBJ1-4, the V gene TRBV27, with D unclear. CDR1 MNHEY and CDR2 SMNVEV come from the germline V gene (reference sequence). The V and J ends lost 2 bases and 7 bases respectively, with 11 bases between them. The CDR3 runs to 14 residues. This CDR3 is CASSLVPTGEKLFF. The CDR3 nucleotides read TGTGCCAGCAGTTTAGTACCAACGGGTGAAAAACTGTTTTTT.

This chain joins TRBV19 and TRBJ1-4; D not resolved. Trimming left V 9 bases short and J 6 bases short, with 14 bases between. Germline CDR1 and CDR2: LNHDA and SQIVND (reference sequence). The CDR3 is 13 residues long. CDR3 sequence (DNA): TGTGCCAGCTCTTCCCAGTCCCATGAAAAACTGTTTTTT. Amino acids: CASSSQSHEKLFF. Full variable domain (remainder filled in from reference TRBV19 and TRBJ1-4): DGGITQSPKYLFRKEGQNVTLSCEQNLNHDAMYWYRQDPGQGLRLIYYSQIVNDFQKGDIAEGYSVSREKKESFPLTVTSAQKNPTAFYLCASSSQSHEKLFFGSGTQLSVL.

The rearrangement links TRBV30 to TRBJ1-1; perhaps TRBD1 as D (6 bases). The CDR3 totals 14 residues. Deletions cut 0 bases from V and 5 bases from J, with 13 bases between. In germline, CDR1 is GTSNPN, CDR2 SVGIG (reference sequence). DNA for the CDR3: TGTGCCTGGAGTGTACAGGGCCTGGGAACTGAAGCTTTCTTT. Protein: CAWSVQGLGTEAFF.

This clone has just one count. The chain uses TRBV7-2 and TRBJ1-2; D perhaps matches TRBD1 (5 bases). The CDR3 loop spans 15 amino acids. With 4 bases removed from V and 5 bases from J, the gap between germline ends came to 17 bases. Germline V gives CDR1 SGHTA, CDR2 FQGNSA. DNA of the CDR3: TGTGCCAGCAGCTCGAGTCGGGACCTGGGATATGGCTACACCTTC. It yields the protein CASSSSRDLGYGYTF.

The chain carries TRBV9 and TRBJ2-3, with 10 positions matching TRBD2. Per germline, CDR1 SGDLS and CDR2 YYNGEE. The length of the CDR3 is 16 residues. Trimming at V came to 3 bases and at J to 2 bases, leaving 6 bases not matched to a gene. The CDR3 sequence: CASSARTSGDTDTQYF. The CDR3 DNA follows: TGTGCCAGCAGCGCAAGGACTAGCGGAGACACAGATACGCAGTATTTT.

The chain has TRBV27 and TRBJ2-7, with D hard to call. The DNA end favors TRBJ2-1, so the J call may be wrong. This CDR3 spans 15 amino acids. Germline V gene data show CDR1 as MNHEY and CDR2 as SMNVEV (reference sequence). The CDR3 is CACTPGHRSRDEQFF. DNA for the CDR3: TGTGCCTGCACTCCCGGGCATAGGTCTAGGGATGAGCAGTTCTTC.

This sequence joins TRBV15 and TRBJ2-7; 8 bases map to TRBD1. Trimming took 1 base from V and 7 from J; bases not matched to a gene: 9. CDR3 length: 15 residues. Germline assignment: CDR1 LNHNV and CDR2 YYDKDF (reference sequence). CDR3 in amino acids: CATSRVADRAREQYF. CDR3 DNA: TGTGCCACCAGCAGAGTTGCGGACAGGGCTCGAGAGCAGTACTTC.

V and J are TRBV7-2 and TRBJ2-5, with a tentative D call TRBD1 (5 bases). Trimming pared 1 base from V and 4 bases from J, leaving 10 bases between. Per germline, CDR1 SGHTA and CDR2 FQGNSA. There are 14 residues in the CDR3. CDR3 bases: TGTGCCAGCAGCTTAGGGGGCTGGGGAGAGACCCAGTACTTC. Translated: CASSLGGWGETQYF. The full variable domain, in which reference TRBV7-2 and TRBJ2-5 provide the parts outside the CDR3, is GAGVSQSPSNKVTEKGKDVELRCDPISGHTALYWYRQSLGQGLEFLIYFQGNSAPDKSGLPSDRFSAERTGGSVSTLTIQRTQQEDSAVYLCASSLGGWGETQYFGPGTRLLVL.

This clone was seen once. The rearrangement joins TRBV19 to TRBJ1-1; the D gene is possibly TRBD1 (5 bases). The CDR3 runs to 11 residues. The V gene lost 4 bases and the J gene lost 14 bases, with 14 bases spanning the gap. Germline CDR1 and CDR2: LNHDA and SQIVND (reference sequence). The CDR3 loop is CASSTSLRTFF. CDR3 in DNA: TGTGCCAGTAGTACCTCCCTCCGGACATTCTTT.

The CDR3 DNA sequence: TGCGCCAGCAGCCAAGATGGTTACGCCAGCTCCTACAATGAGCAGTTCTTC. Translation: CASSQDGYASSYNEQFF. The chain recombines TRBV4-3 with TRBJ2-1; no definite D call. This CDR3 spans 17 amino acids. With 0 bases removed from V and 0 bases from J, the gap between germline ends came to 12 bases. The germline gives CDR1 LGHNA, CDR2 YSLEER.